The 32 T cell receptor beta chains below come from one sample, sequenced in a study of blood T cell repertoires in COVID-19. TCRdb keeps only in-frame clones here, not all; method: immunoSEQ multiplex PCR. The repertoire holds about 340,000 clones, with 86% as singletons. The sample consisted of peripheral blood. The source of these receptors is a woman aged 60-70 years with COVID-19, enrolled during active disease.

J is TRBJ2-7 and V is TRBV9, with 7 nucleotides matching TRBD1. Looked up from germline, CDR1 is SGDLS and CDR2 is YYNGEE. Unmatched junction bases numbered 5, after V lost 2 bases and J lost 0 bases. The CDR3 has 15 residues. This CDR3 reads CASSVDRDSSYEQYF. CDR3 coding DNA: TGTGCCAGCAGCGTCGACCGGGACAGCTCCTACGAGCAGTACTTC. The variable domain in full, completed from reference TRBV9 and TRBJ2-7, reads DSGVTQTPKHLITATGQRVTLRCSPRSGDLSVYWYQQSLDQGLQFLIQYYNGEERAKGNILERFSAQQFPDLHSELNLSSLELGDSALYFCASSVDRDSSYEQYFGPGTRLTVT.

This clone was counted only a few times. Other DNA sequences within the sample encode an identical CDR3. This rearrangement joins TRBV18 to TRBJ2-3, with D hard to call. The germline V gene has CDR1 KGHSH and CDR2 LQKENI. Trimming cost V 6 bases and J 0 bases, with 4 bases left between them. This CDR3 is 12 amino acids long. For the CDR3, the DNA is TGTGCCAGCTCCCCGAGCACAGATACGCAGTATTTT. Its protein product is CASSPSTDTQYF.

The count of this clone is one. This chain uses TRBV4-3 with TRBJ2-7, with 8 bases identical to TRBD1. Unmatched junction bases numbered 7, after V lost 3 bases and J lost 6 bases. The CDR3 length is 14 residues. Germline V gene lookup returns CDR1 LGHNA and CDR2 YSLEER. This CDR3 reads CASSQDGQGVEQYF. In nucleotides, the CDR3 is TGCGCCAGCAGCCAGGACGGACAGGGCGTCGAGCAGTACTTC.

The CDR3 bases are TGCGCCAGCAGTCAAATCAGGGTGGACACCATATATTTT. This codes for CASSQIRVDTIYF. The chain uses TRBV23-1 and TRBJ1-3, with a possible D match to TRBD1 (5 bases). TRBV23-1 is an open reading frame, and its role is uncertain. V shed 2 bases and J shed 8 bases, with 10 bases lying between them. The CDR3 consists of 13 residues.

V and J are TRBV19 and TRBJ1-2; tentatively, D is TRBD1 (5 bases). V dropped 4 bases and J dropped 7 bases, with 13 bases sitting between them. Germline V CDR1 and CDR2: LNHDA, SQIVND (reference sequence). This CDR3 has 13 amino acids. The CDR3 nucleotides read TGTGCCAGTAGTACGGGACTCTGGGGTGGCTACACCTTC. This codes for CASSTGLWGGYTF. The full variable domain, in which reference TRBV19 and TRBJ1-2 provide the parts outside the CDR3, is DGGITQSPKYLFRKEGQNVTLSCEQNLNHDAMYWYRQDPGQGLRLIYYSQIVNDFQKGDIAEGYSVSREKKESFPLTVTSAQKNPTAFYLCASSTGLWGGYTFGSGTRLTVV.

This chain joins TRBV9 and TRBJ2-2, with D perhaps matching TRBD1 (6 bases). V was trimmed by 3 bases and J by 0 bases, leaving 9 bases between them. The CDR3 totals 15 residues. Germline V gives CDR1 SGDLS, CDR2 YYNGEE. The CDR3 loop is CASSARTANTGELFF. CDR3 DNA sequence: TGTGCCAGCAGCGCGCGGACAGCGAACACCGGGGAGCTGTTTTTT.

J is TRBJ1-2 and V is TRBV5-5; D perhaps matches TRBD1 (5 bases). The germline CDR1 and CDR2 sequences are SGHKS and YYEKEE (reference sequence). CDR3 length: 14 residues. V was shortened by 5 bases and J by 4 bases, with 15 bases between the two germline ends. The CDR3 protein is CASSSDRGGYGYTF. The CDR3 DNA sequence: TGTGCCAGCAGTTCCGACCGCGGGGGCTATGGCTACACCTTC.

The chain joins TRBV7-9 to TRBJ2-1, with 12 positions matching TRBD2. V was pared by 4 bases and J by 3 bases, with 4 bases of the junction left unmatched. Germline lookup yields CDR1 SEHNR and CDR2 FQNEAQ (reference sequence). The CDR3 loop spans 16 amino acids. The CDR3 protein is CASSSRTSGVYNEQFF. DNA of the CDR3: TGTGCCAGCAGCTCCAGGACTAGCGGGGTCTACAATGAGCAGTTCTTC.

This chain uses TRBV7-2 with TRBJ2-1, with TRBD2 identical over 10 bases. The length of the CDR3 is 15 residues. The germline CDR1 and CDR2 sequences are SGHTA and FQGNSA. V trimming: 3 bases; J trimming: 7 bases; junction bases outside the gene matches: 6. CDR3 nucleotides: TGTGCCAGCAGCTTTTCTAGCGGGGGTTGGAATGAGCAGTTCTTC. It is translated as CASSFSSGGWNEQFF.

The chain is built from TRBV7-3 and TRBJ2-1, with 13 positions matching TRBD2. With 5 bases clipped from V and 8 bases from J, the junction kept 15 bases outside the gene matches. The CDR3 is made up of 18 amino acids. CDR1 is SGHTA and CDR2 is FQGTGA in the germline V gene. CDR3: CASSPRGLAGAEVYEQFF. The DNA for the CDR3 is TGTGCCAGCAGCCCGAGAGGACTAGCGGGGGCTGAGGTGTATGAGCAGTTCTTC.

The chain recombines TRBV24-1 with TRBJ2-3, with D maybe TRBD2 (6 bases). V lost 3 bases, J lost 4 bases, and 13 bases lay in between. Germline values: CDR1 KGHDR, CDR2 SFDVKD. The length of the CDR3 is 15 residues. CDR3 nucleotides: TGTGCCACCAGTGATGACGGGACGGGGGCAGATACGCAGTATTTT. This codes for CATSDDGTGADTQYF.

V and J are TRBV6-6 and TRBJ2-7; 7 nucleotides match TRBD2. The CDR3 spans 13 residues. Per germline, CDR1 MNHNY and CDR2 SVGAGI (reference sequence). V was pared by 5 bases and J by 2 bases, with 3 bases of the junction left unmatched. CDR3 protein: CASSPGGTYEQYF. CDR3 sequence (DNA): TGTGCCAGCAGTCCCGGGGGGACCTACGAGCAGTACTTC.

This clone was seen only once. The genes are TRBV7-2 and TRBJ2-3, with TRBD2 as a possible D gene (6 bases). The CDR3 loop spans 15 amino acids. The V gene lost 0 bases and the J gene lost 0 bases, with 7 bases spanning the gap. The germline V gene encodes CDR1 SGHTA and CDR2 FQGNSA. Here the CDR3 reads CASSLARGSTDTQYF. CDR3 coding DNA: TGTGCCAGCAGCTTAGCCCGGGGGAGCACAGATACGCAGTATTTT.

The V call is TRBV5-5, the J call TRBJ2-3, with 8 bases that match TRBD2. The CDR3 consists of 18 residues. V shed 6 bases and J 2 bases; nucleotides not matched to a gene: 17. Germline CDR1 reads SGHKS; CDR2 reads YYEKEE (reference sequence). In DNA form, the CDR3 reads TGTGCCAGCAATAGTGTCCGGGGTAGCGGGGTCTCCACAGATACGCAGTATTTT. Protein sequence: CASNSVRGSGVSTDTQYF.

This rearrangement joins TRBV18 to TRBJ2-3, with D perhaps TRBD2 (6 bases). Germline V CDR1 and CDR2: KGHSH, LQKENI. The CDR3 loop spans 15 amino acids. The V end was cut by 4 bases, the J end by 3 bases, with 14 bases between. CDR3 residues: CASSLKPGGTDTQYF. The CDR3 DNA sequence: TGTGCCAGCTCACTCAAGCCCGGGGGAACAGATACGCAGTATTTT.

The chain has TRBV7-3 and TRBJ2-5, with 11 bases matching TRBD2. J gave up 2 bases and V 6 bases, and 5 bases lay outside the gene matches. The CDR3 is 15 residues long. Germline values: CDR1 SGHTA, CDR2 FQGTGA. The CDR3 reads CASSPSGGPQETQYF. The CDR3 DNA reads TGTGCCAGCAGTCCTAGCGGGGGGCCTCAAGAGACCCAGTACTTC.

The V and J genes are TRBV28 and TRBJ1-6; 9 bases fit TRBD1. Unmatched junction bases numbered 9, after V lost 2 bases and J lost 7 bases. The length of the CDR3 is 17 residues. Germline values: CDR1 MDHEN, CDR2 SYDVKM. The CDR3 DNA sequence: TGTGCCAGCAGTTTAGGGTTCGGGACAGGGTTCAATTCACCCCTCCACTTT. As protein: CASSLGFGTGFNSPLHF.

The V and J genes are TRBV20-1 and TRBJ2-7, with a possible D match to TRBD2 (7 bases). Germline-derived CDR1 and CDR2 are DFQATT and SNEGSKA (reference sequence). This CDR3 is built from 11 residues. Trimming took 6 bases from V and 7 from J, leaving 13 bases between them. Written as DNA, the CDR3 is TGCAGTGCCGAGGGGGGGCGGGAGCAGTACTTC. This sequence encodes CSAEGGREQYF.

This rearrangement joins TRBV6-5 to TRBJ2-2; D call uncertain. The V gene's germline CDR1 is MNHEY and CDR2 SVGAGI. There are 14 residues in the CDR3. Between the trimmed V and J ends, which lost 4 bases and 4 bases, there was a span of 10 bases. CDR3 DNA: TGTGCCAGCAGTTCATCAGCGACCACCGGGGAGCTGTTTTTT. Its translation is CASSSSATTGELFF.

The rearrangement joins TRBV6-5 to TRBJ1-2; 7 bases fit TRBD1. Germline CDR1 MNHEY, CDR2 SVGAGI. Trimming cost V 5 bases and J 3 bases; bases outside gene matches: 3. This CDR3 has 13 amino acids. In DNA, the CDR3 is TGTGCCAGCAGTACGGGACAGCACTATGGCTACACCTTC. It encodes CASSTGQHYGYTF.

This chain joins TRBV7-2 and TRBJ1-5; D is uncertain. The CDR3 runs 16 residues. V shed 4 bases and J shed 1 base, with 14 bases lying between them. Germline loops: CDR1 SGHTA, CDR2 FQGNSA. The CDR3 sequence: CASSSVGGRSNQPQHF. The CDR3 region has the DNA TGTGCCAGCAGCTCCGTCGGAGGGCGGAGCAATCAGCCCCAGCATTTT.

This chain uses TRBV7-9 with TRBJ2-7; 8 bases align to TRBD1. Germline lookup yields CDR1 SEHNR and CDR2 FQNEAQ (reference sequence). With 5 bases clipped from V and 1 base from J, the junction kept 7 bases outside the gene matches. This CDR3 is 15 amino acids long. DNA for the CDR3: TGTGCCAGCAGCCATCCACGACAGGGGTCCTACGAGCAGTACTTC. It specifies CASSHPRQGSYEQYF.

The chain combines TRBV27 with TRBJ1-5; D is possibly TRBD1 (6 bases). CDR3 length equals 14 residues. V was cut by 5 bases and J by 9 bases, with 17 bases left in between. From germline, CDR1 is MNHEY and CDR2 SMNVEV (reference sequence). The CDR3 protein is CASSRTADIWPQHF. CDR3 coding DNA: TGTGCCAGCAGTCGGACAGCAGATATATGGCCCCAGCATTTT.

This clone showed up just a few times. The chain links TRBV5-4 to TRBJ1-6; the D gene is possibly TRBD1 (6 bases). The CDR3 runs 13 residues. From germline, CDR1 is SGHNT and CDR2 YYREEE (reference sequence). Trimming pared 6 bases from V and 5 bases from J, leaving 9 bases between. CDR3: CASTGVNNSPLHF. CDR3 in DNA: TGTGCCAGCACAGGGGTAAATAATTCACCCCTCCACTTT.

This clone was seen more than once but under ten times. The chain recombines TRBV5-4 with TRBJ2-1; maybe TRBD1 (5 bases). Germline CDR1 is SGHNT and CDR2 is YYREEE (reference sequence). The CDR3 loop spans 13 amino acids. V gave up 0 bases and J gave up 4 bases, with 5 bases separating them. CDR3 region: CASSLGQYNEQFF. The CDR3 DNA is TGTGCCAGCAGCTTGGGACAGTACAATGAGCAGTTCTTC.

The CDR3 loop reads CASSLLATGNYGYTF. CDR3 DNA: TGTGCCAGCTCCCTCTTGGCGACAGGGAACTATGGCTACACCTTC. The chain employs TRBV6-5 and TRBJ1-2; 7 bases are a match to TRBD1. From germline, CDR1 is MNHEY and CDR2 SVGAGI. The CDR3 has 15 residues. J gave up 2 bases and V 8 bases, and 11 bases lay outside the gene matches.

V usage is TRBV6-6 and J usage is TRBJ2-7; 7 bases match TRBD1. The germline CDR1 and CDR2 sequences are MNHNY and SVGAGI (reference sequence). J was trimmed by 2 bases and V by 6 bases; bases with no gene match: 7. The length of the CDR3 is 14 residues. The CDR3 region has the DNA TGTGCCAGCAGGGAGACAGGGACCACCTACGAGCAGTACTTC. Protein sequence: CASRETGTTYEQYF.

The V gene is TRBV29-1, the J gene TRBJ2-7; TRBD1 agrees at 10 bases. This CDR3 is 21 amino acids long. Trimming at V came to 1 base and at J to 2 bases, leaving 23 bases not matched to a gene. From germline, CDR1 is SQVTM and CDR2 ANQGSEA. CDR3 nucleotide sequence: TGCAGCGTTGAAGTTGGGCTAGGGACAGGGGTCAAAGGTTGGGACCCCTACGAGCAGTACTTC. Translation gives CSVEVGLGTGVKGWDPYEQYF.

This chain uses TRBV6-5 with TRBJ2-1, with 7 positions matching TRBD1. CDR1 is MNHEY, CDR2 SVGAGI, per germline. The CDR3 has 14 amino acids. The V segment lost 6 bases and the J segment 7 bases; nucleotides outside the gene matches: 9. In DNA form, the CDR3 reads TGTGCCAGCAGACCCGGGACAGCCTGGAATGAGCAGTTCTTC. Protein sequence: CASRPGTAWNEQFF.

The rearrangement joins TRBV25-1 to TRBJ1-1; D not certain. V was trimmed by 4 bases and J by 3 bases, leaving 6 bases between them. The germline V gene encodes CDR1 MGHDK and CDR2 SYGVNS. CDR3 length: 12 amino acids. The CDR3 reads CASSGIYTEAFF. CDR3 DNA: TGTGCCAGCAGTGGTATATACACTGAAGCTTTCTTT.

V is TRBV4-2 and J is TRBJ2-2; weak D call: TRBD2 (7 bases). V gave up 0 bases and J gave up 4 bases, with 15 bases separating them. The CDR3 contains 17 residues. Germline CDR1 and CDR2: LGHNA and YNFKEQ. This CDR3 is CASSQDAGRGGTGELFF. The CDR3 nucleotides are TGTGCCAGCAGCCAAGACGCGGGTAGGGGGGGCACCGGGGAGCTGTTTTTT.

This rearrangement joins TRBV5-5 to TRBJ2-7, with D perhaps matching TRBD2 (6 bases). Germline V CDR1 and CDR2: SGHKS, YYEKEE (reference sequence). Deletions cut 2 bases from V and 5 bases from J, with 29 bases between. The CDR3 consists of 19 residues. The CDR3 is CASSFALRVSTAGTDEQYF. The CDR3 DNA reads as TGTGCCAGCAGCTTTGCCCTCCGAGTCTCCACTGCGGGGACTGACGAGCAGTACTTC.